The clone carrying this T cell receptor (beta chain) has only one observation. Its specificity is unknown. The data are from a study of blood T cells in healthy people across ages. Study-level findings and limits: The long-lived group displayed more naive CD4+ cells, plus higher diversity, than the aged donors did.

CDR1 and CDR2 (germline): SGHTA, FQGNSA. CDR3 length equals 17 residues. Trimming took off 1 base at V and 1 base at J, with 14 bases between the two ends. A second PCR, run for roughly 7 to 12 cycles, used a sample-barcoded 5' primer plus a J-beta primer mix. TCRdb re-called the 5' RACE reads with MiXCR, one entry per CDR3 protein. The repertoire includes around 870,000 distinct CDR3 sequences, around 28% of them detected once, and roughly 17% sits in the top ten. This chain links TRBV7-2 with TRBJ2-1, with D possibly TRBD2 on 6 matching bases. Sequencing was performed on blood. The origin of this receptor is a woman at least 80 years old in good health. CDR3 sequence (DNA): TGTGCCAGCAGCTTAGTGCTAGCGCTGGGGTCCTACAATGAGCAGTTCTTC. This codes for CASSLVLALGSYNEQFF.